These T cell receptor beta chains were read from a single sample in a study of shared clonotypes between healthy human individuals. TCRdb keeps only in-frame clones here, not all; method: immunoSEQ multiplex PCR. The table shows millions of clones, with roughly 94% occurring only once. The specimen was naive CD4+ T cells sorted from blood. These receptors all stem from a young man in good health. The CDR3 runs from the conserved cysteine through the conserved F or W. D genes are given only for firm matches. Clone size appears in some rows only: once, few, many, or a class for an expanded clone.

V	size	D	J	DNA	CDR3
TRBV7-2	-	-	TRBJ2-1	TGTGCCAGCAGCCCGTGGGGCCGCGAGCAGTTCTTC	CASSPWGREQFF
TRBV19	-	-	TRBJ2-7	TGTGCCAGTAGTCCCGCGGTACAGGACTATTACGAGCAGTACTTC	CASSPAVQDYYEQYF
TRBV7-2	once	TRBD1	TRBJ1-5	TGTGCCAGCAGCTTAGTGTCGACAGGGGTACAGCCCCAGCATTTT	CASSLVSTGVQPQHF
TRBV4-1	once	-	TRBJ2-1	TGCGCCAGCAGCCAAGATCCAGGGGTGGGGGTTTTGAATGAGCAGTTCTTC	CASSQDPGVGVLNEQFF
TRBV18	-	-	TRBJ2-7	TGTGCCAGCTCACCACCGGTCTCAGGGGCACGGTACTACGAGCAGTACTTC	CASSPPVSGARYYEQYF
TRBV6-6	-	-	TRBJ1-3	TGTGCCAGCAGTTATGATTATGTGGGCAGAGGAAACACCATATATTTT	CASSYDYVGRGNTIYF
TRBV15	-	TRBD1	TRBJ2-2	TGTGCCACCAGCGCCCAGACAGGGGGCAGCACCGGGGAGCTGTTTTTT	CATSAQTGGSTGELFF
TRBV7-8	-	-	TRBJ2-3	TGTGCCAGCAGCTTAGGTGTGGGGACAGATACGCAGTATTTT	CASSLGVGTDTQYF
TRBV5-1	-	-	TRBJ2-5	TGCGCCAGCAGCTTGCGGTGGGGGGCCCAAGAGACCCAGTACTTC	CASSLRWGAQETQYF
TRBV2	once	TRBD2	TRBJ2-5	TGTGCCAGCAGTGAGAGGCTAGCGGGGGCCGTAGGGGGAGAGACCCAGTACTTC	CASSERLAGAVGGETQYF
TRBV19	-	TRBD1	TRBJ2-3	TGTGCCAGTAGTCCGGGGACAGGCACAGATACGCAGTATTTT	CASSPGTGTDTQYF
TRBV6-1	-	-	TRBJ1-2	TGTGCCAGTGCTCGGACGTCGGACTATGGCTACACCTTC	CASARTSDYGYTF
TRBV2	few	-	TRBJ1-5	TGTGCCAGCAGTGGATGGGGTAATCAGCCCCAGCATTTT	CASSGWGNQPQHF
TRBV5-4	once	-	TRBJ1-6	TGTGCCAGCAGCCCCCCGGCGGATAATTCACCCCTCCACTTT	CASSPPADNSPLHF
TRBV29-1	-	TRBD2	TRBJ2-5	TGCAGCGTAAAGCGGGGGGACCAAGAGACCCAGTACTTC	CSVKRGDQETQYF
TRBV6-6	-	-	TRBJ2-7	TGTGCCAGCAACCAAGGGACCTACGAGCAGTACTTC	CASNQGTYEQYF
TRBV19	-	TRBD1	TRBJ2-5	TGTGCCAGTAGTACCGGTCGGACAGGGAGGGAGACCCAGTACTTC	CASSTGRTGRETQYF
TRBV5-1	-	-	TRBJ1-1	TGCGCCAGCAGCTTGGGAGGCGGCTCCGTGAACACTGAAGCTTTCTTT	CASSLGGGSVNTEAFF
TRBV6-5	few	-	TRBJ1-6	TGTGCCAGCAGTTACGGAACGTTGGATTCACCCCTCCACTTT	CASSYGTLDSPLHF
TRBV27	few	TRBD2	TRBJ2-7	TGTGCCAGCAGTCGCCTTGGGGCGGGGGATGACGAGCAGTACTTC	CASSRLGAGDDEQYF
TRBV2	-	TRBD1	TRBJ2-7	TGTGCCAGCAGCCTGGGACAGGGCAATAACGAGCAGTACTTC	CASSLGQGNNEQYF
TRBV4-1	few	TRBD2	TRBJ2-1	TGCGCCAGCAGCCAAGACCCTCTAGCGGGAGGGCTCCATGAGCAGTTCTTC	CASSQDPLAGGLHEQFF
TRBV5-1	-	-	TRBJ1-2	TGCGCCAGCAGCTTGGAGTCGGCGGTGAACTATGGCTACACCTTC	CASSLESAVNYGYTF
TRBV29-1	-	-	TRBJ2-3	TGCAGCGCGGGGGAGTCCCTAAGCACAGATACGCAGTATTTT	CSAGESLSTDTQYF
TRBV13	-	-	TRBJ1-6	TGTGCCAGCAGCCGCCGAGGACCGACCAATTCACCCCTCCACTTT	CASSRRGPTNSPLHF
TRBV10-2	-	-	TRBJ1-1	TGCGCCAGCAGTGACCCCGGACAGTGGAACACTGAAGCTTTCTTT	CASSDPGQWNTEAFF
TRBV7-8	-	-	TRBJ1-1	TGTGCCAGCAGCTTAGTTCGATTCGGCGCGGGCCCCGGCACTGAAGCTTTCTTT	CASSLVRFGAGPGTEAFF
TRBV30	-	TRBD1	TRBJ1-2	TGTGCCTGGAGTTCCGGGACAGGGCGGCGTGGCACCTTC	CAWSSGTGRRGTF
TRBV19	-	-	TRBJ1-2	TGTGCCAGTCTGGCCACTGGGGGTAACTATGGCTACACCTTC	CASLATGGNYGYTF
TRBV10-1	-	TRBD2	TRBJ2-5	TGCGCCAGCAGTGAGTCGACTAGCGGGGAGACCCAGTACTTC	CASSESTSGETQYF
TRBV6-1	-	-	TRBJ1-4	TGTGCCAGCAGTGACGCCTCTCGAGGGGAAAAACTGTTTTTT	CASSDASRGEKLFF
TRBV11-2	-	TRBD2	TRBJ2-1	TGTGCCAGCAGCTTAGAACTAGCGGGAGCCAATGAGCAGTTCTTC	CASSLELAGANEQFF
TRBV4-1	once	TRBD1	TRBJ2-1	TGCGCCAGCAGCCACGGGACAGGGGACTACAATGAGCAGTTCTTC	CASSHGTGDYNEQFF
TRBV6-6	-	TRBD2	TRBJ2-1	TGTGCCAGCAGCCCCGGGACTACATACAATGAGCAGTTCTTC	CASSPGTTYNEQFF
TRBV9	-	TRBD2	TRBJ2-1	TGTGCCAGCAGCGTACGATCGGGGACTAGCGGGGACCTATCCTACAATGAGCAGTTCTTC	CASSVRSGTSGDLSYNEQFF
TRBV10-3	-	-	TRBJ2-7	TGTGCCATCAGTGCCGGACAGTACAACTACGAGCAGTACTTC	CAISAGQYNYEQYF
TRBV9	-	TRBD1	TRBJ2-3	TGTGCCAGCAGCCATCGACAGGGCATCACAGATACGCAGTATTTT	CASSHRQGITDTQYF
TRBV5-1	few	TRBD1	TRBJ2-2	TGCGCCAGCAGCTTTGGAGGACAGGGAGACGCCGGGGAGCTGTTTTTT	CASSFGGQGDAGELFF
TRBV30	once	TRBD2	TRBJ2-5	TGTGCCTGGAAAAGACTCGGGAGGGGTCAAGAGACCCAGTACTTC	CAWKRLGRGQETQYF
TRBV5-5	-	-	TRBJ2-7	TGTGCCAGCAGCGTCGGGCAAGCCGGTCAGAAGTACGAGCAGTACTTC	CASSVGQAGQKYEQYF
TRBV4-1	-	TRBD2	TRBJ2-5	TGCGCCAGCAATTTTGCGGGGGATAGGGAGACCCAGTACTTC	CASNFAGDRETQYF
TRBV5-6	-	TRBD2	TRBJ2-3	TGTGCCAGCAGCTTCAGGGCTAGCGGGAGTCGCACAGATACGCAGTATTTT	CASSFRASGSRTDTQYF
TRBV30	-	-	TRBJ2-3	TGTGCCTGGAGTGGTCAGGGAAAGGGCACAGATACGCAGTATTTT	CAWSGQGKGTDTQYF
TRBV9	-	TRBD1	TRBJ1-6	TGTGCCAGCAGCACACAGGGGGCGATGGGGTATTCACCCCTCCACTTT	CASSTQGAMGYSPLHF
TRBV18	-	TRBD2	TRBJ2-3	TGTGCCAGCTCACCAAAGCGGGAGAGGAGCACAGATACGCAGTATTTT	CASSPKRERSTDTQYF
TRBV5-1	-	TRBD2	TRBJ2-3	TGCGCCAGCAGTCTAGCGGGAGGAATGATTACAGATACGCAGTATTTT	CASSLAGGMITDTQYF
TRBV7-9	-	-	TRBJ2-7	TGTGCCAGCAGCTTACCCCGACAGCTTTCCTACGAGCGGTACTTC	CASSLPRQLSYERYF
TRBV7-9	-	-	TRBJ2-7	TGTGCCAGCAGCTTAGGGACGCTCTCCTACGAGCAGTACTTC	CASSLGTLSYEQYF
TRBV29-1	-	TRBD2	TRBJ2-3	TGCAGCGTTGAACGGACTAGCGGGTCACACAATACGCAGTATTTT	CSVERTSGSHNTQYF
TRBV18	-	-	TRBJ2-1	TGTGCCAGCTCACCAATGATGGCTGGCCTTGGGGATGAGCAGTTCTTC	CASSPMMAGLGDEQFF